This T cell receptor (beta chain) was captured by sequencing in a study of beta chain features in type 1 diabetes. Study-wide results and caveats: The study found that naive, central memory and Treg TCRB repertoires appeared more similar in patients than in healthy donors.

What was sequenced were expressed TCRB transcripts, since all of the isolated RNA had been reverse transcribed. Some clones are missing from TCRdb's copy, which holds only in-frame ones; the method was immunoSEQ multiplex PCR. The top ten hold more than 0.08% of the sample, which has about 620,000 clones, 15% to 19% seen once. This clone was counted a few times. Its antigen is unknown. The germline V gene has CDR1 SNHLY and CDR2 FYNNEI. V lost 8 bases and J lost 7, with 18 bases in between. The CDR3 is 14 amino acids. V gene TRBV2 combines with J gene TRBJ2-1; maybe TRBD2 (6 bases). This TCR was recovered from a man in his late teens or twenties in good health. Sequencing was carried out using naive CD4+ T cells from blood. In DNA form, the CDR3 reads TGTGCCAGCCTAGGGCTAGCGTTGGTGAATGAGCAGTTCTTC. Its protein is CASLGLALVNEQFF.